This T cell receptor (beta chain) appears in the sequencing data of a study of neurological immune-mediated disorders (dated by TCRdb to about 2019). A note on the overall study: Peripheral blood TCR-beta repertoires from HTLV-I-associated myelopathy (HAM/TSP) patients, multiple sclerosis patients and healthy controls were compared by UMI-based sequencing. The cohort comprised 68 subjects: around 15 HAM/TSP patients, approximately 34 multiple sclerosis patients and 20 or so healthy controls. Technical triplicate libraries were sequenced so that the variability in frequency of each individual clone could be precisely calculated. The 106 TCR-beta libraries covered PBMC samples along with longitudinal samples, technical triplicates, and paired sorted CD4+ and CD8+ T-cell subsets. On the study overall, not on this receptor specifically: Expanded clones from different subjects shared no identical CDR3 amino acid sequences, which suggests that TCR-beta repertoires were private in all groups. The highest TCR clonal expansion was observed in HAM/TSP patients, whereas the lowest was observed in MS patients, even when compared with healthy controls.

This clonotype was observed many times. It lacks a known antigen. Base qualities are not provided; no much larger clone lies one nucleotide away. cDNA was synthesized by template-switch 5'RACE using a primer carrying a 10-nucleotide random unique molecular identifier by which each TCR transcript was tagged. Every sequencing run covered 15-18 subjects and yielded more than 180 million TCR-beta sequences. The RNeasy kit was used to extract total RNA. The KAPA Real-time Library Amplification kit was used to amplify TCR-beta VDJ regions with primers targeting the TCR constant region and the 5'RACE anchor. A first PCR added sample indexes and Illumina adaptors, and a second PCR then raised library yield. After Ampure bead purification, the roughly 650 bp TCR product was size-selected on a 2% E-gel SizeSelection system. Library quality was checked on a Bioanalyzer, concentration was measured with Qubit, and libraries were quantified with the Kapa Library Quantification kit before pooling. Libraries were sequenced paired-end 2 x 150 bp on an Illumina HiSeq 2500. To increase sequence diversity, about 25-31% phiX was spiked into each library pool. The authors' pipeline ran thus. Quality-filtered reads were processed with the UMI-based MiGEC pipeline, which removed over 80% of raw TCR sequences during error correction. VDJ genes were aligned to IMGT germline references, and clonotypes were defined by unique CDR3 amino acid sequence plus V-J genes. Clonal expansion, Shannon diversity, and CDR3 relatedness (CalcPairwiseDistances, ClusterSamples) were evaluated with VDJtools, and phylogenetic trees were built with CLCbio workbench. Clones with at least 8 unique UMIs were defined as expanded, with this threshold being based on coefficient-of-variation modelling across technical triplicates. TCRdb reworked the public reads: Q25 trimming with fastp, MiXCR clone assembly, productive beta chains retained. Rows with one shared CDR3 protein collapse into an entry with the most common genes and DNA. The V and J calls were not made by the authors but by TCRdb's processing. This sample holds about 59,000 distinct CDR3 sequences; 24% were observed only once. Less than 6% of the sample is taken by the ten largest.

Explained via the paper, the time point label denotes: technical triplicate 2. For the unsorted PBMC libraries, 2 million PBMCs were stored in RNAlater at -80 degrees C until RNA extraction and were used to generate the libraries. PBMCs were separated from peripheral blood using Ficoll-Hypaque density gradient centrifugation and then cryopreserved in liquid nitrogen. This TCR was recovered from a man aged 55-75 years with HTLV-1-associated myelopathy (HAM/TSP). Input material: PBMCs.

The CDR3 reads CASSRSGRSDTQYF. Read as DNA, the sequence is TGTGCCAGCAGCCGTAGCGGGAGGTCAGATACGCAGTATTTT. This chain is built from TRBV4-2 and TRBJ2-3; 10 central bases correspond to TRBD2. According to the germline V gene, CDR1 reads LGHNA and CDR2 reads YNFKEQ. Trimming accounts for 4 bases at V and 4 bases at J, while the number of junction bases matched to no gene is 2. The CDR3 sequence holds 14 residues, the cysteine and phenylalanine included. The CDR3 DNA has 42 bases and is translated from base 1.